The clone carrying this T cell receptor beta chain appeared a few times. Its antigen remains unidentified. The record originates from a study of Graves' ophthalmopathy and Graves' hyperthyroidism. V was pared by 7 bases and J by 4 bases, with 16 bases between. CDR1 is LNHDA and CDR2 is SQIVND in the germline V gene (reference sequence). This CDR3 spans 14 amino acids. Beta-chain TCR CDR3 regions were amplified from RNA transcripts. The first round was an RT-PCR with HTBI primers, and the second round was a multiplex PCR. TCRdb independently ran MiXCR on the multiplex PCR reads; one entry per CDR3 protein. The top ten clones hold over 2.5% of a sample with 650,000 to 800,000 distinct CDR3 sequences, about 40% of them seen once. Study-level points and caveats: Most expanded clonotypes in thyroid above 0.001 frequency also showed up in blood.

Ophthalmopathy donors showed moderate-to-severe activity, CAS ≥3, NOSPECS ≥4 and a duration under 3 months. Additional autoimmune diseases, uncontrolled infections, pregnancy or lactation disqualified patients. PBMCs originated in 10 ml of fresh peripheral blood. Sequencing was done on a sample of peripheral blood. V is TRBV19 and J is TRBJ2-5; perhaps TRBD1 as D (7 bases). The clonotype was recovered from an adult man with Graves' ophthalmopathy. The CDR3 protein is CASTLSQGGETQYF. The CDR3 DNA reads TGTGCCAGTACCTTAAGTCAGGGGGGAGAGACCCAGTACTTC.